The rows below give T cell receptor beta chains drawn from one sample of a study of blood T cell repertoires in COVID-19. Data came from immunoSEQ multiplex PCR; TCRdb stores just in-frame clones and leaves some out. Of approximately 150,000 clones in the sample, 85% to 90% were seen once. Sequencing was carried out using PBMCs or T cells enriched from blood (not recorded which). All receptors derive from a man aged 55 to 70 who had recovered from COVID-19. Both conserved end residues are part of each CDR3. The order of the fields is CDR3 DNA, CDR3 protein, D gene, V gene, J gene, clone size. The D gene is left open where the match is weak. Clone size is given for some rows only: seen once, a few or many times, or a class if the clone is expanded.

TGTGCCAGTAGTATAGGTCGGCAGGGAGGGTACGAGCAGTACTTC	CASSIGRQGGYEQYF	TRBD2	TRBV19	TRBJ2-7	.
TGCGCCAGCAGTAAGATTGACAGGAATCAGCCCCAGCATTTT	CASSKIDRNQPQHF	.	TRBV10-2	TRBJ1-5	.
TGCAGCGTTGAAGATATGGTGGGGAGGGGAGCTTTCTTT	CSVEDMVGRGAFF	.	TRBV29-1	TRBJ1-1	few
TGCAGCGTTGATCGGGGACAGGGAGTGGGCACAGATACGCAGTATTTT	CSVDRGQGVGTDTQYF	TRBD1	TRBV29-1	TRBJ2-3	.
TGTGCCAGCAGTCTCGACAGGGCCAACTATGGCTACACCTTC	CASSLDRANYGYTF	TRBD1	TRBV28	TRBJ1-2	.
TGTGCCAGCAGCTTAGAGGCGGGAGGGGGCCATGAGCAGTTCTTC	CASSLEAGGGHEQFF	TRBD2	TRBV7-3	TRBJ2-1	.
TGCAGCGTTGAAGATCGGGGCACAGATACGCAGTATTTT	CSVEDRGTDTQYF	.	TRBV29-1	TRBJ2-3	.
TGTGCCAGCAGCCTAAACGGGTATGGAAACACCATATATTTT	CASSLNGYGNTIYF	.	TRBV6-5	TRBJ1-3	.
TGTGCCAGCAGTGAGTCACTAGCGGGAGCCTACAATGAGCAGTTCTTC	CASSESLAGAYNEQFF	TRBD2	TRBV6-1	TRBJ2-1	.
TGTGCCAGCACCCCCGGGAGGGAACCATACGAGCAGTACTTC	CASTPGREPYEQYF	TRBD2	TRBV7-9	TRBJ2-7	.
TGTGCCAGCAGCGTAGACAGCGGGAGGTCCCCAGAGACCCAGTACTTC	CASSVDSGRSPETQYF	TRBD2	TRBV9	TRBJ2-5	.
TGTGCCAGCAGTTTATCTGGGGGGACAGGGTCTTCGGAACTGTTTTTT	CASSLSGGTGSSELFF	TRBD1	TRBV27	TRBJ1-4	.
TGTGCCAGCAGCCAACGGACTAGCGGGTTCTCCTACGAGCAGTACTTC	CASSQRTSGFSYEQYF	TRBD2	TRBV5-4	TRBJ2-7	.
TGCGCCAGCAGCCACGGGGACAGGGGCCGGGGTGAGCAGTTCTTC	CASSHGDRGRGEQFF	TRBD1	TRBV4-1	TRBJ2-1	.
TGTGCCACCAGTGGGGCGGAGGAGTGCGAGCAGTACTTC	CATSGAEECEQYF	.	TRBV24-1	TRBJ2-7	.
TGTGCCAGCAGCTTAGGCAGGGGGCCCAGGGAGCAGTACTTC	CASSLGRGPREQYF	TRBD1	TRBV7-8	TRBJ2-7	.
TGTGCCAGTAGTATTAACGGACAGGGTCTTATCTATGGCTACACCTTC	CASSINGQGLIYGYTF	TRBD1	TRBV19	TRBJ1-2	.
TGTGCCAGCAGCCAAGAGGCTTATGGTGACAATGAGCAGTTCTTC	CASSQEAYGDNEQFF	.	TRBV4-2	TRBJ2-1	few
TGTGCCAGCAGTGAAGCTACAGGCCATAATTCACCCCTCCACTTT	CASSEATGHNSPLHF	.	TRBV2	TRBJ1-6	.
TGTGCCAGCAGAGGAGGCGGTTCACCGAACACTGAAGCTTTCTTT	CASRGGGSPNTEAFF	.	TRBV27	TRBJ1-1	.
TGTGCCAGCAGTTACTTGAAGGGACAGGGCAAGAGAGTAGCTTTCTTT	CASSYLKGQGKRVAFF	TRBD1	TRBV6-5	TRBJ1-1	.
TGTGCCACCGCTAGCGGGAGTTCAATAAGGAATACGCAGTATTTT	CATASGSSIRNTQYF	TRBD2	TRBV11-3	TRBJ2-3	.
TGCGCCAGCAGCGCCAATCCTCTCCCCCTAGCGGGGGGGCCGGTTATCTACAATGAGCAGTTCTTC	CASSANPLPLAGGPVIYNEQFF	TRBD2	TRBV5-1	TRBJ2-1	once
TGTGCCAGCAGCGTAGGGACTAGCGGGGGATCGCAGTATTTT	CASSVGTSGGSQYF	TRBD2	TRBV9	TRBJ2-3	few
TGTGCCAGCAGCCGAAGAGGGGACACCTATGCGGGAAACACCATATATTTT	CASSRRGDTYAGNTIYF	.	TRBV7-9	TRBJ1-3	.
TGTGCCAGCTCAGGACTAGCGGGGCTAGGGGATACGCAGTATTTT	CASSGLAGLGDTQYF	TRBD2	TRBV18	TRBJ2-3	.
TGTGCCAGCAGCCCCGGACTAGCGGGAGGCCTCGGGCCCCAGGATACGCAGTATTTT	CASSPGLAGGLGPQDTQYF	TRBD2	TRBV7-2	TRBJ2-3	.
TGTGCCAGCAGTGTCAGGGGACGGTACAATGAGCAGTTCTTC	CASSVRGRYNEQFF	.	TRBV28	TRBJ2-1	.
TGTGCCACCAGTGATAAACTAGCGGGGTCAAACAATGAGCAGTTCTTC	CATSDKLAGSNNEQFF	TRBD2	TRBV24-1	TRBJ2-1	.
TGTGCCAGCACCACCAACGGGGGACAGCCCCAGCATTTT	CASTTNGGQPQHF	.	TRBV2	TRBJ1-5	.
TGTGCCAGCAGTTCATATCGGGGAAACTATGGCTACACCTTC	CASSSYRGNYGYTF	.	TRBV28	TRBJ1-2	.
TGTGCCACCAGCAGAGAAGCTAGCGGCATGGCCGGGGAGCTGTTTTTT	CATSREASGMAGELFF	TRBD2	TRBV15	TRBJ2-2	few
TGTGCCAGCAGTTCGCGGGCGTACAATCAGCCCCAGCATTTT	CASSSRAYNQPQHF	.	TRBV27	TRBJ1-5	once
TGCGCCAGTAGGACAGGGAGCTCCTACGAGCAGTACTTC	CASRTGSSYEQYF	TRBD1	TRBV5-1	TRBJ2-7	.
TGCGCCAGCAGCGATGGGACACCCTACGAGCAGTACTTC	CASSDGTPYEQYF	.	TRBV5-1	TRBJ2-7	.
TGTGCCAGCAATCTTTGGGACAGCACGAACTATGGCTACACCTTC	CASNLWDSTNYGYTF	TRBD1	TRBV28	TRBJ1-2	once
TGTGCCAGCAGTTCCTCCCCGGGCGGGGGCTGGGGCAATGAGCAGTTCTTC	CASSSSPGGGWGNEQFF	.	TRBV28	TRBJ2-1	.
TGTGCCAGTAGTAACCGGGACAGGGTCTTCTTCGAGCAGTACTTC	CASSNRDRVFFEQYF	TRBD1	TRBV19	TRBJ2-7	.
TGTGCCAGCGGCCCGAGGACTGAAGCTTTCTTT	CASGPRTEAFF	.	TRBV27	TRBJ1-1	once
TGTGCCAGCAGTGATACAGGGGGCGAGTCGCCCCAGCATTTT	CASSDTGGESPQHF	TRBD1	TRBV2	TRBJ1-5	.
TGCGCCAGCAGCCAAGATCTAACAGGGGGCAGGACCGGGGAGCTGTTTTTT	CASSQDLTGGRTGELFF	TRBD1	TRBV4-1	TRBJ2-2	.
TGTGCCAGCAGTAAGACAGATCTCCCGTTTGGTGGCTACACCTTC	CASSKTDLPFGGYTF	.	TRBV2	TRBJ1-2	.
TGTGCCAGCTCACCACTACAGGGGGCATGGGAGACCCAGTACTTC	CASSPLQGAWETQYF	TRBD1	TRBV18	TRBJ2-5	.
TGTGCCAGCAGTCGTGAAACTTTCTACACCTTC	CASSRETFYTF	.	TRBV2	TRBJ1-2	.
TGTGCCAGCAGCTTAGGCCTAACTAGCGGGGGCTCAGATACGCAGTATTTT	CASSLGLTSGGSDTQYF	TRBD2	TRBV7-9	TRBJ2-3	.
TGTGCCAGCGGGGGGGATACCACCTACAATGAGCAGTTCTTC	CASGGDTTYNEQFF	TRBD2	TRBV13	TRBJ2-1	.
TGTGCCAGTAGTCTATCCCTACTGACAGGGGGCGGCTACACCTTC	CASSLSLLTGGGYTF	TRBD1	TRBV19	TRBJ1-2	.
TGCGCCAGCAGCTTAAGGGGGCCTCGGCTCACTGAAGCTTTCTTT	CASSLRGPRLTEAFF	TRBD1	TRBV5-1	TRBJ1-1	.
TGTGCCAGCAGCCAAGCGGGGATCTCTGGAAACACCATATATTTT	CASSQAGISGNTIYF	.	TRBV3-1/TRBV3-2	TRBJ1-3	.
TGTGCCAGCAGCGTAGATCCGGGAGGTAACTATGGCTACACCTTC	CASSVDPGGNYGYTF	.	TRBV9	TRBJ1-2	.
TGTGCCAGCAGCTTAGCCGGACTAGCGGGAGGGTTAGGTTTCTTC	CASSLAGLAGGLGFF	TRBD2	TRBV7-9	TRBJ2-1	few
TGTGCCAGCAGCATCCCGGGACTAGATAATGAGCAGTTCTTC	CASSIPGLDNEQFF	TRBD2	TRBV7-9	TRBJ2-1	.
TGTGCCAGCAGCCCCAGGGGTCAGCCCCAGCATTTT	CASSPRGQPQHF	.	TRBV28	TRBJ1-5	.